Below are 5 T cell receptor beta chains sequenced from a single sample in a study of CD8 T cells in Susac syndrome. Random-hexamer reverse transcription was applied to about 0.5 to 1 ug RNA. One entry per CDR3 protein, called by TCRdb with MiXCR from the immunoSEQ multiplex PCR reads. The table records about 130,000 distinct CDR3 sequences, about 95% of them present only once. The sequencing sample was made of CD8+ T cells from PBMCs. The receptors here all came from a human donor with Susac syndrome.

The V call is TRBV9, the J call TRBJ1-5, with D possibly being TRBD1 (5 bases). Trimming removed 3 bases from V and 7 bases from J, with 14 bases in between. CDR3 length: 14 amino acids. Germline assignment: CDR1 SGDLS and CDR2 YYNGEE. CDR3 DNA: TGTGCCAGCAGCGCCTGGGGGGGGAGCCAGCCCCAGCATTTT. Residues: CASSAWGGSQPQHF.

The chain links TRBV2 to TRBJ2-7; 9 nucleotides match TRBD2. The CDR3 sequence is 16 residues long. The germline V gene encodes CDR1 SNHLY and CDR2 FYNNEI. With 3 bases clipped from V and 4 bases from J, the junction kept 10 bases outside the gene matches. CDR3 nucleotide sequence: TGTGCCAGCAGTGACCCCCCCGCGGGGGGGATATACGAGCAGTACTTC. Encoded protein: CASSDPPAGGIYEQYF. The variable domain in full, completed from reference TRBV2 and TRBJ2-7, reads EPEVTQTPSHQVTQMGQEVILRCVPISNHLYFYWYRQILGQKVEFLVSFYNNEISEKSEIFDDQFSVERPDGSNFTLKIRSTKLEDSAMYFCASSDPPAGGIYEQYFGPGTRLTVT.

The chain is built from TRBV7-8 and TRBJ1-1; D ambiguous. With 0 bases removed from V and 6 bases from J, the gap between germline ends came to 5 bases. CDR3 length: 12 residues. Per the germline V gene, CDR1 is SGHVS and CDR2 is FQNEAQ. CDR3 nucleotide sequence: TGTGCCAGCAGCTTAGCTCAGGCTGAAGCTTTCTTT. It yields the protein CASSLAQAEAFF. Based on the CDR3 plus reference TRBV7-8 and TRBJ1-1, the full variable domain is GAGVSQSPRYKVAKRGQDVALRCDPISGHVSLFWYQQALGQGPEFLTYFQNEAQLDKSGLPSDRFFAERPEGSVSTLKIQRTQQEDSAVYLCASSLAQAEAFFGQGTRLTVV.

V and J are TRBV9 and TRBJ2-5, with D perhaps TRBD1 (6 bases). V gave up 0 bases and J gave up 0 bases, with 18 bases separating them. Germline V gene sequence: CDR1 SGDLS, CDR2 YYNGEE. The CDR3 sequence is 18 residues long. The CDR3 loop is CASSVASWGQIDQETQYF. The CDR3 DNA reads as TGTGCCAGCAGCGTAGCTTCCTGGGGACAAATAGACCAAGAGACCCAGTACTTC.

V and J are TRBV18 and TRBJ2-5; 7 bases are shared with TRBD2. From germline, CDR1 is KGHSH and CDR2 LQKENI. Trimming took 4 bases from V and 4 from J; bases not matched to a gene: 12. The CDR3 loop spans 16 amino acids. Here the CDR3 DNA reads TGTGCCAGCTCACGTCGTCTAGCGGAGATAGGAGAGACCCAGTACTTC. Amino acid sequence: CASSRRLAEIGETQYF.